The 20 T cell receptor beta chains below all came from one sample that was sequenced in a study of OX40 agonist ivuxolimab in advanced cancers. Only in-frame clones appear in the TCRdb table, and some are missing; sequencing was by immunoSEQ multiplex PCR. Among some 67,000 clones listed, about four fifths were seen once. Sequencing was performed on CD4+ or CD8+ T cells sorted from blood, taken in a trial of the OX40 agonist ivuxolimab. These receptors all stem from an adult with an advanced solid tumor such as melanoma, head and neck, liver or kidney cancer.

Turning to this clone: Different DNA sequences within this sample yield the same CDR3. The rearrangement links TRBV5-6 to TRBJ1-5; D is perhaps TRBD1 (5 bases). The CDR3 runs 14 residues. The germline V gene has CDR1 SGHDT and CDR2 YYEEEE. The V end lost 2 bases, the J end lost 2 bases, and 8 bases lay between the germline ends. As DNA, the CDR3 is TGTGCCAGCAGCTTTCAGGGTCGCAATCAGCCCCAGCATTTT. Translating gives CASSFQGRNQPQHF.

This chain uses TRBV28 with TRBJ2-4; the match to TRBD1 covers 7 bases. Germline V CDR1 and CDR2: MDHEN, SYDVKM. CDR3 length: 15 amino acids. With V trimmed by 5 bases and J by 6 bases, 10 bases remained unmatched. Here the CDR3 DNA reads TGTGCCAGCAGTCAACCCGGGACAGACTTAAACATTCAGTACTTC. Translating it yields CASSQPGTDLNIQYF.

This sequence joins TRBV4-2 and TRBJ2-2, with 10 bases that match TRBD1. CDR3 length: 16 residues. CDR1 is LGHNA and CDR2 is YNFKEQ in the germline V gene. J was trimmed by 5 bases and V by 0 bases; bases with no gene match: 3. CDR3 sequence (DNA): TGTGCCAGCAGCCAAGAAGGACAGGGGGGGACCGGGGAGCTGTTTTTT. This translates into CASSQEGQGGTGELFF.

Of note for this clone: At the DNA level, this CDR3 is encoded by other sequences in the same sample as well. This sequence joins TRBV5-1 and TRBJ1-4; a possible D gene is TRBD1 (5 bases). In germline, CDR1 is SGHRS, CDR2 YFSETQ. Trimming cost V 2 bases and J 7 bases, with 12 bases left between them. CDR3 length: 14 residues. The CDR3 coding sequence is TGCGCCAGCAGCTTCGGAGGGGAGGCTGAAAAACTGTTTTTT. This translates into CASSFGGEAEKLFF.

This chain uses TRBV2 with TRBJ1-3, with D possibly being TRBD1 (5 bases). The V gene lost 6 bases and the J gene lost 6 bases, with 12 bases spanning the gap. CDR3 length equals 13 residues. Germline V gene data show CDR1 as SNHLY and CDR2 as FYNNEI. The CDR3 DNA sequence: TGTGCCAGCAGCGGGCAGGGTCTAAACACCATATATTTT. This encodes CASSGQGLNTIYF.

The chain joins TRBV7-2 to TRBJ2-2; 7 positions agree with TRBD1. Germline values: CDR1 SGHTA, CDR2 FQGNSA. The CDR3 covers 15 residues. After removal of 5 bases from V and 4 bases from J, the junction contained 7 bases not matched to a gene. The CDR3 nucleotides are TGTGCCAGCAGCCATAGACAGGGAATCACCGGGGAGCTGTTTTTT. Its translation is CASSHRQGITGELFF.

The chain couples TRBV5-6 to TRBJ2-7, with TRBD1 as a possible D gene (6 bases). The CDR3 consists of 14 residues. Between the trimmed V and J ends, which lost 4 bases and 5 bases, there was a span of 16 bases. Germline lookup yields CDR1 SGHDT and CDR2 YYEEEE. The CDR3 sequence: CASSPWGRDNEQYF. CDR3 bases: TGTGCCAGCAGCCCCTGGGGCAGGGACAACGAGCAGTACTTC.

This chain joins TRBV19 and TRBJ2-1; 14 bases are a match to TRBD2. V shed 5 bases and J 7 bases; nucleotides not matched to a gene: 7. This CDR3 is 16 amino acids long. In germline, CDR1 is LNHDA, CDR2 SQIVND (reference sequence). CDR3 protein: CASSFGLAGGWNEQFF. The CDR3 nucleotides read TGTGCCAGTAGTTTCGGACTAGCGGGAGGCTGGAATGAGCAGTTCTTC.

About this clone: Other DNA sequences in the sample encode the same CDR3. The chain recombines TRBV9 with TRBJ1-3; no reliable D call. The V end was cut by 0 bases, the J end by 0 bases, with 7 bases between. Germline values: CDR1 SGDLS, CDR2 YYNGEE. The CDR3 sequence is 15 residues long. The CDR3 loop reads CASSVGQASGNTIYF. The CDR3 DNA is TGTGCCAGCAGCGTAGGGCAGGCCTCTGGAAACACCATATATTTT.

The chain couples TRBV9 to TRBJ2-7, with 10 bases that match TRBD2. Germline V gives CDR1 SGDLS, CDR2 YYNGEE. Losses at the gene ends were 4 bases for V and 4 bases for J; bases not matched to a gene: 5. There are 14 residues in the CDR3. Here the CDR3 DNA reads TGTGCCAGCAGCCAATCGGGACTAGCGTACGAGCAGTACTTC. Protein product: CASSQSGLAYEQYF. Based on the CDR3 plus reference TRBV9 and TRBJ2-7, the full variable domain is DSGVTQTPKHLITATGQRVTLRCSPRSGDLSVYWYQQSLDQGLQFLIQYYNGEERAKGNILERFSAQQFPDLHSELNLSSLELGDSALYFCASSQSGLAYEQYFGPGTRLTVT.

The chain recombines TRBV15 with TRBJ1-3; no firm D call. The V end was cut by 5 bases, the J end by 0 bases, with 14 bases between. The germline V gene encodes CDR1 LNHNV and CDR2 YYDKDF (reference sequence). CDR3 length equals 16 residues. The CDR3 reads CATSDRPVSSGNTIYF. CDR3 nucleotides: TGTGCCACCAGCGACCGACCGGTGAGCTCTGGAAACACCATATATTTT.

This clone appeared a few times. The chain carries TRBV5-5 and TRBJ1-1, with D tentatively TRBD1 (5 bases). The V and J ends lost 4 bases and 12 bases respectively, with 16 bases between them. This CDR3 is built from 12 residues. CDR1 and CDR2 (germline): SGHKS, YYEKEE (reference sequence). The CDR3 coding sequence is TGTGCCAGCAGCGCGAGGCGAGGGGAGACTTTCTTT. Its protein is CASSARRGETFF.

This clone was seen just once. V is TRBV30 and J is TRBJ1-1; no definite D call. This CDR3 spans 16 amino acids. Deletions cut 0 bases from V and 5 bases from J, with 19 bases between. CDR1 is GTSNPN and CDR2 is SVGIG in the germline V gene (reference sequence). As DNA, the CDR3 is TGTGCCTGGAGTGTATTGTCGTCTCGGGGTGGGACTGAAGCTTTCTTT. Translating it yields CAWSVLSSRGGTEAFF.

The rearrangement joins TRBV7-9 to TRBJ2-4, with D unclear. Germline assignment: CDR1 SEHNR and CDR2 FQNEAQ (reference sequence). The CDR3 length is 17 residues. V was pared by 5 bases and J by 3 bases, with 20 bases between. This CDR3 is CASSPNGQRLLKNIQYF. The CDR3 coding sequence is TGTGCCAGCAGCCCAAACGGCCAGCGCCTACTCAAAAACATTCAGTACTTC.

V gene TRBV5-1 combines with J gene TRBJ2-5; 8 nucleotides line up with TRBD1. The J call is doubtful: the DNA matches TRBJ2-7 better. CDR3 length: 15 residues. CDR1 is SGHRS, CDR2 YFSETQ, per germline. The CDR3 DNA reads as TGCGCCAGCAGCATAACCGGGACAGGCATCTACGAGCAGTACTTC. It specifies CASSITGTGIYEQYF.

The J gene is TRBJ1-2, the V gene TRBV4-2, with 7 bases matching TRBD1. Germline CDR1 LGHNA, CDR2 YNFKEQ. This CDR3 is built from 15 residues. Unmatched junction bases numbered 2, after V lost 0 bases and J lost 1 base. The CDR3 DNA sequence: TGTGCCAGCAGCCAAGATAACAGGGGTAACTATGGCTACACCTTC. It encodes CASSQDNRGNYGYTF.

This chain joins TRBV7-2 and TRBJ2-6; D not resolved. The CDR3 runs to 15 residues. Looked up from germline, CDR1 is SGHTA and CDR2 is FQGNSA. V lost 10 bases, J lost 1 base, and 14 bases lay in between. Written as DNA, the CDR3 is TGTGCCAAGGCGGTGATAGGATCTGGGGCCAACGTCCTGACTTTC. Amino acid sequence: CAKAVIGSGANVLTF.

Written as DNA, the CDR3 is TGTGCCAGCAGCCAAGATTCAGGGGGCAAGGCCGGGGAGCTGTTTTTT. Protein sequence: CASSQDSGGKAGELFF. The V and J genes are TRBV4-2 and TRBJ2-2; 8 positions match TRBD1. CDR1 and CDR2 from the germline V gene are LGHNA and YNFKEQ. Losses at the gene ends were 0 bases for V and 6 bases for J; bases not matched to a gene: 6. This CDR3 has 16 residues.

The DNA of the CDR3 is TGTGCCAGTAGCCAGCGGGGGAGCCAAGAGACCCAGTACTTC. Translated, it gives CASSQRGSQETQYF. This chain joins TRBV19 and TRBJ2-5; 8 positions agree with TRBD2. Germline values: CDR1 LNHDA, CDR2 SQIVND (reference sequence). This CDR3 spans 14 amino acids. J lost 1 base, V lost 6 bases, and 4 bases had no gene match. Filled out from reference TRBV19 and TRBJ2-5, the complete variable domain reads DGGITQSPKYLFRKEGQNVTLSCEQNLNHDAMYWYRQDPGQGLRLIYYSQIVNDFQKGDIAEGYSVSREKKESFPLTVTSAQKNPTAFYLCASSQRGSQETQYFGPGTRLLVL.

This rearrangement joins TRBV13 to TRBJ1-1; D unclear. Germline V lookup: CDR1 PRHDT, CDR2 FYEKMQ (reference sequence). V was shortened by 0 bases and J by 0 bases, with 14 bases between the two germline ends. The CDR3 has 17 residues. Here the CDR3 reads CASSLGREDYLNTEAFF. The CDR3 DNA reads as TGTGCCAGCAGCTTAGGCCGAGAAGACTATTTGAACACTGAAGCTTTCTTT.